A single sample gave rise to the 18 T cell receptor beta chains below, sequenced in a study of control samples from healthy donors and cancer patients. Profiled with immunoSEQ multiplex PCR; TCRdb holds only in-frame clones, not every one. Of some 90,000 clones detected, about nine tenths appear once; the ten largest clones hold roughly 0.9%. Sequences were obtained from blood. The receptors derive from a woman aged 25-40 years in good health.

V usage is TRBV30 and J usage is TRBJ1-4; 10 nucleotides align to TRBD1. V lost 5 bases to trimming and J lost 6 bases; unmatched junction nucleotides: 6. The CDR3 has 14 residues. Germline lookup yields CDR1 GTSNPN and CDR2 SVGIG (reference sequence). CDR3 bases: TGTGCCTGGGGTTCCGGGACAGGGGATGAAAAACTGTTTTTT. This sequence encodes CAWGSGTGDEKLFF.

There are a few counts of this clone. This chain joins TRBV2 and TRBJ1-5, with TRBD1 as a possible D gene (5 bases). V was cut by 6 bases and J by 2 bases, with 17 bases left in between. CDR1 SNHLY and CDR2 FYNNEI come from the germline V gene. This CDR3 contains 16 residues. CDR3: CASSREAGLGNQPQHF. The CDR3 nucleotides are TGTGCCAGCAGCCGGGAAGCGGGGCTTGGCAATCAGCCCCAGCATTTT.

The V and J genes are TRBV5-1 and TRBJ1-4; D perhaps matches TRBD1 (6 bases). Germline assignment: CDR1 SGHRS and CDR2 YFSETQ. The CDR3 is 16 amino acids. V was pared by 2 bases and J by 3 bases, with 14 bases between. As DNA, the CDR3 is TGCGCCAGCAGCTTAGGGGACATACGATCTAATGAAAAACTGTTTTTT. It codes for CASSLGDIRSNEKLFF.

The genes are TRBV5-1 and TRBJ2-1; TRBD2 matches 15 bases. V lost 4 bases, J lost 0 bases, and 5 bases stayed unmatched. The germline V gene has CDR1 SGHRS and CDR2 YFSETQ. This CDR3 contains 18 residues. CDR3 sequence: CASSPGLAGGCSYNEQFF. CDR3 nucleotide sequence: TGCGCCAGCAGCCCGGGACTAGCGGGGGGCTGCTCCTACAATGAGCAGTTCTTC.

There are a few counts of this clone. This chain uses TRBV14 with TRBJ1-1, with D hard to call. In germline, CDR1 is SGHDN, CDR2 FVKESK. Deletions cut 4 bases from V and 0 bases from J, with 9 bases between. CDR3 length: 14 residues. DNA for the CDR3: TGTGCCAGCAGCCTCGCGGGGATGAACACTGAAGCTTTCTTT. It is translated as CASSLAGMNTEAFF.

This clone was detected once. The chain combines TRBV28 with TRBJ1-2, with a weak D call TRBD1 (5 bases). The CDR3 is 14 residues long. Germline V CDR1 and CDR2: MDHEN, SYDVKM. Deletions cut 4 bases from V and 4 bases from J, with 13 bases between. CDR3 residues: CASSWGPMAYGYTF. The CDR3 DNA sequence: TGTGCCAGCAGTTGGGGCCCGATGGCCTATGGCTACACCTTC.

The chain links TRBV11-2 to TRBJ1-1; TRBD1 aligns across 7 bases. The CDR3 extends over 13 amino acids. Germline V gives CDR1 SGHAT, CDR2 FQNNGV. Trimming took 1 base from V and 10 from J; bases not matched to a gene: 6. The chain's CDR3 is CASSLVPGTAAFF. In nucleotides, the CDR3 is TGTGCCAGCAGCTTAGTACCAGGGACAGCAGCTTTCTTT.

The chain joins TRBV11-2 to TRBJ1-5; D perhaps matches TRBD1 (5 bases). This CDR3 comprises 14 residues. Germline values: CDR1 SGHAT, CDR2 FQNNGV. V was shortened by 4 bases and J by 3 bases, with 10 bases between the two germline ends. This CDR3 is CASSSGRINQPQHF. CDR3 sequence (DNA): TGTGCCAGCAGCTCGGGACGGATCAATCAGCCCCAGCATTTT.

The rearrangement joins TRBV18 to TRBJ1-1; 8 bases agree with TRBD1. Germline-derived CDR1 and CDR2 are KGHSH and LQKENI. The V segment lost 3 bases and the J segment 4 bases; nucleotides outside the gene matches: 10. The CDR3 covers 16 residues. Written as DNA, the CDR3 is TGTGCCAGCTCACCGCCCCAGGGGGCTCAGACCACTGAAGCTTTCTTT. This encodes CASSPPQGAQTTEAFF.

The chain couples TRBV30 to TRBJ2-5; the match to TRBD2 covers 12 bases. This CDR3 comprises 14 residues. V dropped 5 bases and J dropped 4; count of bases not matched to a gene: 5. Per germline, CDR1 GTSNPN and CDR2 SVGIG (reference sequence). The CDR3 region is CAWDPGLAGETQYF. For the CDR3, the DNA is TGTGCCTGGGACCCGGGACTAGCGGGAGAGACCCAGTACTTC.

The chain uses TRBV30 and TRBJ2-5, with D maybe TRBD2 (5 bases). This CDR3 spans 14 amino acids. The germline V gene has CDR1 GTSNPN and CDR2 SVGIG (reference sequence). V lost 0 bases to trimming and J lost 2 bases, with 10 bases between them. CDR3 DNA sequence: TGTGCCTGGAGTGTACTAGGGCTTCAAGAGACCCAGTACTTC. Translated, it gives CAWSVLGLQETQYF.

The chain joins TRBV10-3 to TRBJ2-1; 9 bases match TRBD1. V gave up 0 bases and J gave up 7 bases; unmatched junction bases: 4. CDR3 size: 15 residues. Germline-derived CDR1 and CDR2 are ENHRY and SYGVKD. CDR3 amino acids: CAISESGQGRNEQFF. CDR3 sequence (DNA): TGTGCCATCAGTGAGTCGGGACAGGGCCGAAATGAGCAGTTCTTC.

The CDR3 loop reads CASSINWPAGEKLFF. CDR3 sequence (DNA): TGTGCCAGTAGTATTAATTGGCCGGCCGGCGAAAAACTGTTTTTT. The rearrangement uses TRBV19 and TRBJ1-4; D is undetermined. The CDR3 totals 15 residues. From germline, CDR1 is LNHDA and CDR2 SQIVND (reference sequence). Trimming pared 3 bases from V and 8 bases from J, leaving 16 bases between. Full variable domain (remainder filled in from reference TRBV19 and TRBJ1-4): DGGITQSPKYLFRKEGQNVTLSCEQNLNHDAMYWYRQDPGQGLRLIYYSQIVNDFQKGDIAEGYSVSREKKESFPLTVTSAQKNPTAFYLCASSINWPAGEKLFFGSGTQLSVL.

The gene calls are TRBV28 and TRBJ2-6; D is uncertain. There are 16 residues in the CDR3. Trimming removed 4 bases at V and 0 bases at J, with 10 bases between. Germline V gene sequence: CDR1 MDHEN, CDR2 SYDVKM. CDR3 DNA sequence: TGTGCCAGCAGTTCCACGGGTTTCTCTGGGGCCAACGTCCTGACTTTC. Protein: CASSSTGFSGANVLTF.

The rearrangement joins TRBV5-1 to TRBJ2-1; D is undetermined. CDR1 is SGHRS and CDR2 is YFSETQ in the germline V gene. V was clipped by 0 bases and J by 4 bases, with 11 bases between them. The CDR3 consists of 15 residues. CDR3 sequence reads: CASSLADLAYNEQFF. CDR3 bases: TGCGCCAGCAGCTTGGCGGACCTGGCTTACAATGAGCAGTTCTTC.

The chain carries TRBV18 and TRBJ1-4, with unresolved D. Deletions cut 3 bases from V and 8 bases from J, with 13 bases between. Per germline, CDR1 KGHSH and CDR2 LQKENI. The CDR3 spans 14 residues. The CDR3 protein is CASSPQDGSEKLFF. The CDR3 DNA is TGTGCCAGCTCACCCCAGGATGGAAGCGAAAAACTGTTTTTT.

CDR3 amino acids: CASSLGTPGSPLHF. As DNA, the CDR3 is TGTGCCAGCAGCTTAGGTACGCCTGGTTCACCCCTCCACTTT. The chain recombines TRBV7-9 with TRBJ1-6, with D uncertain. This CDR3 is 14 amino acids long. V was shortened by 1 base and J by 9 bases, with 10 bases between the two germline ends. Germline V gene sequence: CDR1 SEHNR, CDR2 FQNEAQ (reference sequence).

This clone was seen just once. The CDR3 region is CASSESSRNTIYF. The CDR3 bases are TGCGCCAGCAGTGAGAGTTCCCGAAACACCATATATTTT. The genes are TRBV10-1 and TRBJ1-3, with D unclear. Deletions cut 2 bases from V and 5 bases from J, with 7 bases between. This CDR3 comprises 13 residues. CDR1 is WNHNN and CDR2 is SYGVQD in the germline V gene (reference sequence).